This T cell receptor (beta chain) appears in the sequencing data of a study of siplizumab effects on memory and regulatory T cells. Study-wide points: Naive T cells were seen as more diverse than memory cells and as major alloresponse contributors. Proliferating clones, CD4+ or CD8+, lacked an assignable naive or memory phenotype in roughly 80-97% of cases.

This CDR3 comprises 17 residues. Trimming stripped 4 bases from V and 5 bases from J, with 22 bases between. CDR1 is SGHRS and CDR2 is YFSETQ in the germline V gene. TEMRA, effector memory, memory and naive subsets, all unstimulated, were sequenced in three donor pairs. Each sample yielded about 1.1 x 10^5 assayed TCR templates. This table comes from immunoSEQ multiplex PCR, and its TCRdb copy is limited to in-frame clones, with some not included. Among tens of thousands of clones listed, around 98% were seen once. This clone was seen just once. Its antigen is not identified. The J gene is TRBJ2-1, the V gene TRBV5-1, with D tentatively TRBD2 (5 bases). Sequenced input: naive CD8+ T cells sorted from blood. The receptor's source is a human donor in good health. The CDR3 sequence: CASSPWGAVSNDNEQFF. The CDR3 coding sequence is TGCGCCAGCAGCCCGTGGGGAGCGGTGAGTAACGACAATGAGCAGTTCTTC.